The clone carrying this T cell receptor (beta chain) came up many times. The antigen is not known. After template switching added a universal primer site, the resulting cDNA carried unique molecular identifiers. TCRdb ran MiXCR on the 5' RACE reads and lists one entry per CDR3 protein. Here the sample spans around 100,000 distinct CDR3 sequences, about 6.1% being singletons. Germline lookup yields CDR1 SGHRS and CDR2 YFSETQ. The CDR3 covers 14 residues. After removal of 4 bases from V and 5 bases from J, the junction contained 6 bases not matched to a gene. The record originates from a study of identical twins. Study results and limitations: Twin pairs had excess sharing that was weaker in beta out-of-frame sequences. The conclusions drew on cross-sectional statistical analysis instead of tracking the same donors. Insertions ran lower in abundant cord blood beta clonotypes, though not in memory repertoires.

The specimen was memory T cells sorted from blood. J is TRBJ2-5 and V is TRBV5-1; the match to TRBD1 covers 9 bases. This TCR was recovered from a woman between 45 and 60 years old in good health. In nucleotides, the CDR3 is TGCGCCAGCAGCGCGGGACAGGGTAGGGAGACCCAGTACTTC. Translation gives CASSAGQGRETQYF. Looking up the rest from reference TRBV5-1 and TRBJ2-5 gives the full variable domain: KAGVTQTPRYLIKTRGQQVTLSCSPISGHRSVSWYQQTPGQGLQFLFEYFSETQRNKGNFPGRFSGRQFSNSRSEMNVSTLELGDSALYLCASSAGQGRETQYFGPGTRLLVL.